The 5 T cell receptor beta chains below all came from one sample that was sequenced in a study of control samples from healthy donors and cancer patients. Data came from immunoSEQ multiplex PCR; TCRdb stores just in-frame clones and leaves some out. The sample shows some 57,000 clones, roughly 94% of them seen only once. The sequenced sample consisted of blood. The receptors stem from a man younger than 40 in good health.

This clone is categorized as medium-sized. The CDR3 DNA reads as TGTGCCAGCAGTTCGGGACAGGGCGACAATTCACCCCTCCACTTT. Protein product: CASSSGQGDNSPLHF. The rearrangement joins TRBV28 to TRBJ1-6; TRBD1 aligns across 9 bases. The junction had 5 bases not matched to a gene; V was cut back by 4 bases and J by 7 bases. The CDR3 extends over 15 amino acids. The germline V gene has CDR1 MDHEN and CDR2 SYDVKM.

V is TRBV15 and J is TRBJ2-1; TRBD2 matches 10 bases. Looked up from germline, CDR1 is LNHNV and CDR2 is YYDKDF (reference sequence). CDR3 length: 15 residues. V was clipped by 4 bases and J by 5 bases; unmatched bases: 5. DNA for the CDR3: TGTGCCACCAGCAACAAGCGGGAGGGACACAATGAGCAGTTCTTC. It encodes CATSNKREGHNEQFF.

This CDR3 reads CASSREVASGSSYEQYF. The CDR3 DNA follows: TGTGCCAGCAGCCGTGAGGTCGCTAGCGGGAGCTCCTACGAGCAGTACTTC. The chain combines TRBV4-2 with TRBJ2-7; 10 positions match TRBD2. J gave up 0 bases and V 4 bases, and 9 bases lay outside the gene matches. Per germline, CDR1 LGHNA and CDR2 YNFKEQ. The CDR3 spans 17 residues.

The rearrangement links TRBV9 to TRBJ1-2, with 7 bases fitting TRBD1. J lost 1 base, V lost 0 bases, and 3 bases had no gene match. Germline V gene data show CDR1 as SGDLS and CDR2 as YYNGEE. The CDR3 length is 15 residues. CDR3 bases: TGTGCCAGCAGCGTAGAGTCAGGGGGTAACTATGGCTACACCTTC. It yields the protein CASSVESGGNYGYTF. Supplemented by reference TRBV9 and TRBJ1-2, the full variable domain reads DSGVTQTPKHLITATGQRVTLRCSPRSGDLSVYWYQQSLDQGLQFLIQYYNGEERAKGNILERFSAQQFPDLHSELNLSSLELGDSALYFCASSVESGGNYGYTFGSGTRLTVV.

The chain couples TRBV20-1 to TRBJ1-4, with D uncertain. From germline, CDR1 is DFQATT and CDR2 SNEGSKA (reference sequence). This CDR3 has 11 amino acids. The V end lost 6 bases, the J end lost 7 bases, and 9 bases lay between the germline ends. The CDR3 DNA is TGCAGTGCCCGTTGGGGTGAAAAACTGTTTTTT. The encoded protein is CSARWGEKLFF.